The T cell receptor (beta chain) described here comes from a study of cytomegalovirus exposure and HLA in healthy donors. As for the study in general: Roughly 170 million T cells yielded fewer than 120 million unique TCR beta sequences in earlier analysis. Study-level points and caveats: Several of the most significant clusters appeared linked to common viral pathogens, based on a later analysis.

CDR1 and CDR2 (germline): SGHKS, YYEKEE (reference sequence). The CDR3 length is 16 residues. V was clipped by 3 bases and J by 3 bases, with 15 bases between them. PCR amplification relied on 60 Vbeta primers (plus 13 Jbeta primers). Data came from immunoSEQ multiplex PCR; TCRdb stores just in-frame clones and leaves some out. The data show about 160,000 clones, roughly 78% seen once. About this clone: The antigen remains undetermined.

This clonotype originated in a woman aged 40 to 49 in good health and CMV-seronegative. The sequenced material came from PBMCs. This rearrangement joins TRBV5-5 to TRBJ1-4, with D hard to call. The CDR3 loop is CASSSFWGASNEKLFF. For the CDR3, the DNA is TGTGCCAGCAGCTCCTTCTGGGGAGCCTCTAATGAAAAACTGTTTTTT.